This paragraph reports one TCR beta chain. TCRdb's table, derived via immunoSEQ multiplex PCR, lists solely in-frame clones and lacks some. The table has about 50,000 clones, 94% seen once. The record originates from a study of T cell changes during pregnancy in multiple sclerosis. Trimming shortened V by 3 bases and J by 6 bases, and 12 bases separated the two germline ends. Germline values: CDR1 MRHNA, CDR2 SNTAGT. This CDR3 has 14 residues. The chain couples TRBV6-4 to TRBJ2-1; D is undetermined. Source: CD8+ T cells from peripheral blood mononuclear cells, taken in the first trimester of pregnancy. The receptor was derived from a female donor with multiple sclerosis, enrolled in a pregnancy study. The CDR3 protein is CASSEVASLNEQFF. The CDR3 DNA sequence: TGTGCCAGCAGTGAGGTGGCATCGCTCAATGAGCAGTTCTTC.